This TCR beta chain comes out of a study of identical twins. Germline lookup yields CDR1 LNHDA and CDR2 SQIVND (reference sequence). V lost 6 bases and J lost 6, with 14 bases in between. The CDR3 is 13 amino acids. MiXCR, run by TCRdb on the 5' RACE reads, gives a single entry per CDR3 protein. The profile shows around 530,000 distinct CDR3 sequences, about 15% of them singletons. The same data also went into a second study, on yellow fever vaccine responses in identical twins.

The sequencing sample was made of CD4+ T cells sorted from blood. V gene TRBV19 combines with J gene TRBJ1-1, with D uncertain. This clonotype was sampled from a woman between 18 and 29 years old in good health. The CDR3 is CASRTGLMPEAFF. The CDR3 bases are TGTGCCAGTAGAACTGGCTTAATGCCTGAAGCTTTCTTT.